This T cell receptor beta chain was identified in a study of shared clonotypes between healthy human individuals. The study's findings and limits: Larger estimated richness was generally recorded for naive subsets relative to memory subsets. Represented genetic and exposure-history diversity was restricted by having few donors. Shared clonotypes: about 5.3% naive CD4, 3.5% to 4% naive CD8, under 2.5% memory CD4, 0.35% to 0.5% memory CD8.

For this clone: Its antigen is not known.

Naive-designated CD8 cells lacked CD45RO, were positively enriched for CCR7, and omitted terminally differentiated effector memory CD45RA+ cells. Profiling relied on immunoSEQ multiplex PCR, and the TCRdb table lists in-frame clones only, not all of them. The sample carries just over 2,000,000 clones, about 95% recorded once. The CDR3 has 12 amino acids. Per the germline V gene, CDR1 is GTSNPN and CDR2 is SVGIG (reference sequence). The V end was cut by 8 bases, the J end by 2 bases, with 10 bases between. Sequenced: naive CD8+ T cells sorted from blood. V and J are TRBV30 and TRBJ2-1; no clear D. This receptor was taken from a man aged 18 to 30 in good health. In nucleotides, the CDR3 is TGTGCCGGGATTTATGCCTACAATGAGCAGTTCTTC. Encoded protein: CAGIYAYNEQFF.